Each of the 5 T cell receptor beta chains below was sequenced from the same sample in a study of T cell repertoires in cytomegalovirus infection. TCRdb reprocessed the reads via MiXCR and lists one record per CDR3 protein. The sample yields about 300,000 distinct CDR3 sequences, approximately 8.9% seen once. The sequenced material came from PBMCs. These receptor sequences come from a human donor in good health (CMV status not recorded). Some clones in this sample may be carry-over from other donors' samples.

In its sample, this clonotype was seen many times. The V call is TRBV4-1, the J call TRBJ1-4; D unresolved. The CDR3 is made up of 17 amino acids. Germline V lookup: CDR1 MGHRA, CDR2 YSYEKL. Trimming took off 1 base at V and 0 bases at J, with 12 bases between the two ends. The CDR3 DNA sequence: TGCGCCAGCAGCCAAGGCCTCCTCGCAGCAACTAATGAAAAACTGTTTTTT. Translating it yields CASSQGLLAATNEKLFF.

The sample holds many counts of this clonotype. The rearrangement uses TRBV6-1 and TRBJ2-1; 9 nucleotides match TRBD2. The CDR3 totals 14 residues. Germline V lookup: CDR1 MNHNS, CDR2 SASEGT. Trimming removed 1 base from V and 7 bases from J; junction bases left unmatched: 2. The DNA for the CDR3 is TGTGCCAGCAGTGAAGGTCTAGCGGGGAATGAGCAGTTCTTC. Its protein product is CASSEGLAGNEQFF.

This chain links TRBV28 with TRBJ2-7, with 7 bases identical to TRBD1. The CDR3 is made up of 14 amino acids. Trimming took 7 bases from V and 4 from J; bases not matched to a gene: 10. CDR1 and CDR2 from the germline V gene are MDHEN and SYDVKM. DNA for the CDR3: TGTGCCAGCACATCCGGGACAGAGAAGTACGAGCAGTACGTC. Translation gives CASTSGTEKYEQYV.

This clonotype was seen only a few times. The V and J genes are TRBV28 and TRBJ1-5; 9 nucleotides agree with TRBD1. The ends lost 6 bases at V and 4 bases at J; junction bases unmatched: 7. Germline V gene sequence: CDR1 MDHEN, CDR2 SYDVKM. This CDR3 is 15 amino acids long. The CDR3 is CASRTPGQGNQPQHF. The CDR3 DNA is TGTGCCAGCAGGACCCCGGGACAGGGTAATCAGCCCCAGCATTTT.

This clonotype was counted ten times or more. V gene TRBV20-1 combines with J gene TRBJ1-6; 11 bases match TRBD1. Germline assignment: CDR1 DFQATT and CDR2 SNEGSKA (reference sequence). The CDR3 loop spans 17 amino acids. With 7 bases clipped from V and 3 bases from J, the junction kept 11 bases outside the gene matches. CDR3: CSVGQGAPAGYNSPLHF. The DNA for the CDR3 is TGCAGTGTAGGACAGGGGGCGCCTGCCGGCTATAATTCACCCCTCCACTTT.